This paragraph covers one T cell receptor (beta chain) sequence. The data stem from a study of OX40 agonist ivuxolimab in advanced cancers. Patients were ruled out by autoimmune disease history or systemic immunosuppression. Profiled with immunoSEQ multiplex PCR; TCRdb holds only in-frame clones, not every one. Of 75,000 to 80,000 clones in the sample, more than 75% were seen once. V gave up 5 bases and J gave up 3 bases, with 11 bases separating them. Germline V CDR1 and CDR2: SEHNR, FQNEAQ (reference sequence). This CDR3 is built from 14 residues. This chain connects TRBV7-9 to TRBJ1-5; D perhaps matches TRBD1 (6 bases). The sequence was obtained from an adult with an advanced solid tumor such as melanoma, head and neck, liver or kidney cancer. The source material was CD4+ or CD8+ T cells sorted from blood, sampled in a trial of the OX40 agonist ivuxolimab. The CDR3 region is CASSPGGANQPQHF. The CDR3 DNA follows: TGTGCCAGCAGCCCGGGGGGGGCCAATCAGCCCCAGCATTTT.